This T cell receptor beta chain was identified during a study of human T cells and chemical hapten exposure. Background on the study: The scalp of each patient received a weekly diphenylcyclopropenone dose for the full roughly 25-week study.

V trimming: 7 bases; J trimming: 3 bases; junction bases outside the gene matches: 4. The CDR3 consists of 13 residues. Time point noted: patch test 2, 6 weeks after DPC sensitization. The treatment is: therapeutic diphenylcyclopropenone sensitization with weekly scalp DPC. TCRdb re-called the RACE reads through MiXCR, storing one row per CDR3 protein. The sample lists some 350,000 distinct CDR3 sequences, about 6.9% occurring once. The chain combines TRBV12-3 or TRBV12-4 with TRBJ1-1; TRBD1 matches 8 bases. The receptor comes from a young woman with alopecia areata. Some clones in this sample may be carry-over from other donors' samples. The sample consisted of whole blood, taken in connection with sensitization to the hapten diphenylcyclopropenone (DPC). In DNA, the CDR3 is TGTGCCAGCAACGCGGACAGGGACACTGAAGCTTTCTTT. Translation gives CASNADRDTEAFF.